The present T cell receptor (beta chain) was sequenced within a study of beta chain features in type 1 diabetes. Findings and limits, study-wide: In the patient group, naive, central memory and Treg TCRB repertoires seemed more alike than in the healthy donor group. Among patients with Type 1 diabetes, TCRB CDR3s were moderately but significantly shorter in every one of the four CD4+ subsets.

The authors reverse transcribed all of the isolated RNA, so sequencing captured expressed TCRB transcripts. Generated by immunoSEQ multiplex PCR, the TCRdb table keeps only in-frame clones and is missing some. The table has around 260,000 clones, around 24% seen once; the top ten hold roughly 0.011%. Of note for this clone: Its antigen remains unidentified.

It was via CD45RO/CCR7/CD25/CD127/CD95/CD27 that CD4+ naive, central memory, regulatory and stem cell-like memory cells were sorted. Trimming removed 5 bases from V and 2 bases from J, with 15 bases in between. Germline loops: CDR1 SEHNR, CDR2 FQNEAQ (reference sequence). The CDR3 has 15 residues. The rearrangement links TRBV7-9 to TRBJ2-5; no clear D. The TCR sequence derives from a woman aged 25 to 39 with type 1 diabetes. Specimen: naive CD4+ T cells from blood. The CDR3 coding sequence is TGTGCCAGCAGCCCTATGGCGGCATTACAAGAGACCCAGTACTTC. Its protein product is CASSPMAALQETQYF.